This T cell receptor beta chain emerged from a study of cytomegalovirus exposure and HLA in healthy donors. Study-wide results and limits: According to a subsequent analysis, TCR clusters from the first cohort were inclined to appear together in the 110 or so validation repertoires. Specific recognition of CMV antigens was confirmed in vitro for a few chains (all CMV-associated).

V was pared by 2 bases and J by 5 bases, with 4 bases of the junction left unmatched. This CDR3 region has 14 residues. Germline V gene lookup returns CDR1 MNHEY and CDR2 SVGAGI. A remark on this clone: Its specificity is unknown.

The method was immunoSEQ multiplex PCR; TCRdb's version includes in-frame clones alone and lacks a portion of them. The sample comprises some 160,000 clones, 88% of which are singletons, and 2.5% to 3% rests with the top ten. The sequence came from a man between 18 and 35 years old in good health and CMV-seronegative. The chain couples TRBV6-5 to TRBJ1-2; TRBD1 matches 8 bases. Sequences were obtained from PBMCs. In nucleotides, the CDR3 is TGTGCCAGCAGTTACGGACAGGGTAATTATGGCTACACCTTC. It codes for CASSYGQGNYGYTF.